What follows is one T cell receptor beta chain and its context. The data derive from a study of blood T cell repertoires in COVID-19. Across the study: Samples came from the United States, Italy and Spain, spanning acute and convalescent COVID-19. The analysed material was cDNA or gDNA that came from T cells, B-cell-depleted T cells, or PBMCs.

V lost 3 bases and J lost 4, with 19 bases in between. The CDR3 has 16 residues. Germline CDR1 is SGDLS and CDR2 is YYNGEE. Per the original methods: Using reference gene primer amplification, nucleated cell counts were estimated. Repertoires were generated with immunoSEQ multiplex PCR, while TCRdb's copy carries only in-frame clones and drops some. V, J and clone size were drawn from that table, and D and trimming were deduced from the DNA. The sample lists about 250,000 clones, 85% occurring once. This sequence originates from a man over 45 with COVID-19, enrolled during active disease. The rearrangement links TRBV9 to TRBJ1-2; D uncertain. The sample comprised peripheral blood. DNA for the CDR3: TGTGCCAGCAGCGGCCCGGGTAGGGAGATTGCCTATGGCTACACCTTC. It translates to CASSGPGREIAYGYTF.